This T cell receptor (beta chain) was found in a study of blood T cell repertoires in COVID-19. Study details: Samples representing acute and convalescent COVID-19 were sourced from the United States, Italy and Spain. Sources were T cells, B-cell-depleted T cells, or PBMCs; the material itself was cDNA or gDNA.

This clone has more than one count but fewer than ten. Authors' methods: Using reference gene primer amplification, nucleated cell counts were estimated. The method was immunoSEQ multiplex PCR; TCRdb's version includes in-frame clones alone and lacks a portion of them. D and trimming come from the DNA, and the V and J calls and clone size come from that table. The top ten clones hold 7.2% of a sample with about 320,000 clones, 85% of them seen once. This CDR3 comprises 12 residues. The sequence was collected from a human donor in a cohort sampled during active COVID-19. The rearrangement joins TRBV12-3 or TRBV12-4 to TRBJ2-1; D is uncertain. The sample taken for sequencing was peripheral blood. CDR3: CASQSSYNEQFF. As DNA, the CDR3 is TGTGCTTCACAGAGCTCCTACAATGAGCAGTTCTTC.